Listed below are T cell receptor beta chains from one sample, sequenced in a study of blood T cells in healthy people across ages. TCRdb analysed the 5' RACE reads with MiXCR anew, one entry per CDR3 protein. The data hold more than 1,000,000 distinct CDR3 sequences, with approximately 26% observed a single time. These sequences were also reported in another study, on T cells of mothers and their children.

Sequences were obtained from blood. These receptors all come from a girl aged 2-10 years in good health. Both conserved end residues are part of each CDR3. The order of the fields is clone size, CDR3 length, J gene, D gene, V gene, CDR3 protein, CDR3 DNA. D genes are given only for firm matches. Where a row states a size, it is once, few, many or the class of an expanded clone; other rows omit it.

>few|14|TRBJ2-7|-|TRBV9
CASSPFFSAYEQYF
TGTGCCAGCAGTCCGTTCTTTTCGGCCTACGAGCAGTACTTC
>few|15|TRBJ2-7|TRBD2|TRBV20-1
CSAREGSSGSYEQYF
TGCAGTGCTAGAGAGGGGTCTAGCGGGAGCTACGAGCAGTACTTC
>-|14|TRBJ1-5|TRBD1|TRBV9
CASSTGTGFLPQHF
TGTGCCAGCAGCACCGGGACAGGTTTCCTGCCCCAGCATTTT
>-|17|TRBJ1-1|-|TRBV2
CANDAPPGHHSNTEAFF
TGTGCCAACGACGCCCCTCCGGGACACCACTCGAACACTGAAGCTTTCTTT
>-|14|TRBJ1-6|TRBD1|TRBV15
CATSIGQGLTPLHF
TGTGCCACCAGCATAGGACAGGGGCTGACACCCCTCCACTTT
>few|15|TRBJ2-5|-|TRBV18
CASSPPVATSETQHF
TGTGCCAGCTCACCACCGGTGGCTACGTCAGAGACCCAGCACTTC
>once|13|TRBJ1-2|-|TRBV19
CASSIWGNYGYTF
TGTGCCAGTAGTATATGGGGAAACTATGGCTACACCTTC
>few|20|TRBJ2-7|-|TRBV6-2/TRBV6-3
CASSHPEAPVQPSLSEEQYF
TGTGCCAGCAGTCACCCGGAAGCCCCGGTTCAGCCATCCTTAAGCGAGGAGCAGTACTTC
>-|16|TRBJ1-3|-|TRBV4-1
CASSPKTLVSGNTIYF
TGCGCCAGCAGCCCTAAAACGCTGGTCTCTGGAAACACCATATATTTT
>-|14|TRBJ2-3|-|TRBV28
CASSFNRVTDTQYF
TGTGCCAGCAGTTTTAACAGGGTAACAGATACGCAGTATTTT
>few|15|TRBJ1-2|TRBD1|TRBV4-3
CASSPILGQDYGYTF
TGCGCCAGCAGCCCGATATTAGGACAGGACTATGGCTACACCTTC
>few|15|TRBJ2-3|TRBD2|TRBV3-1
CASSHPRDYSNTQYF
TGTGCCAGCAGCCACCCGCGGGACTATAGTAATACGCAGTATTTT
>-|13|TRBJ1-2|-|TRBV7-2
CASSLEAVSGYTF
TGTGCCAGCAGCTTAGAGGCAGTCAGCGGCTACACCTTC
>few|11|TRBJ1-1|-|TRBV6-6
CASSYVDEAFF
TGTGCCAGCAGTTACGTGGATGAAGCTTTCTTT
>-|15|TRBJ1-2|TRBD1|TRBV24-1
CATSDTGQGNHGYTF
TGTGCCACCAGTGACACGGGACAGGGCAACCATGGCTACACCTTC
>few|12|TRBJ2-3|-|TRBV7-8
CASTSPNLTEYF
TGTGCCAGCACCTCTCCGAATCTAACGGAGTATTTT
>-|16|TRBJ2-1|TRBD2|TRBV27
CASSQTSGRPPNEQFF
TGTGCCAGCAGTCAAACCAGCGGGAGGCCCCCAAATGAGCAGTTCTTC
>-|14|TRBJ2-7|-|TRBV5-1
CASSLDGSYVEQYF
TGCGCCAGCAGCTTGGACGGAAGCTACGTCGAGCAGTACTTC
>-|14|TRBJ2-5|-|TRBV28
CASSLTAAIETQYF
TGTGCCAGCAGTTTAACAGCGGCCATTGAGACCCAGTACTTC
>-|17|TRBJ1-1|-|TRBV29-1
CSAAGDWVGKMNTEAFF
TGCAGCGCCGCGGGGGATTGGGTTGGGAAGATGAACACTGAAGCTTTCTTT